This T cell receptor (beta chain) originates from a study of T cells expressing NK-cell markers. At the level of the study: It was from sorted CD3+CD56+NKG2C+, CD3+CD56+NKG2C- and CD3+CD56-NKG2C+ T cells that TCR beta repertoires came. Notes on the study in general: Whether the expanded NKG2C+ T cell clones recognized HCMV remained unclear. The CD3+CD56-NKG2C+ fraction was also led by these clonotypes in a handful of donors.

This CDR3 comprises 16 residues. Germline CDR1 and CDR2: LGHDT and YNNKEL (reference sequence). As regards this clonotype: Its antigen is not identified.

What made the TCR beta cDNA was 5'RACE template switching with UMIs. TCRdb re-called the 5' RACE reads and catalogs CDR3 proteins one per entry, DNA excluded. The sample has a few hundred thousand distinct CDR3 sequences. V usage is TRBV3-1 and J usage is TRBJ2-2; TCRdb's D call of TRBD2 is untestable without DNA. The sample taken for sequencing was blood T cells: a sorted CD56 or NKG2C T cell subset, CD4+ or CD8+ T cells, or bulk PBMC T cells (not recorded which). This receptor was identified in a woman aged 45-59 years in good health. CDR3 sequence: CASSQEMRLVAGELFF.